The rows below give T cell receptor beta chains drawn from one sample of a study of human T cells and chemical hapten exposure. Using its own MiXCR run on the RACE reads, TCRdb lists one record per CDR3 protein. The sample shows just under 65,000 distinct CDR3 sequences, approximately 11% of them seen only once. Sequenced material: whole blood, taken in connection with sensitization to the hapten diphenylcyclopropenone (DPC). All receptors derive from a woman younger than 45 with alopecia areata. Some clones in this sample may be carry-over from other donors' samples. The CDR3 runs from the conserved cysteine through the conserved F or W. The D gene is left open where the match is weak. Rows give clone size only sometimes, using once, few, many, or a class for an expanded clone.

- | many | TRBJ2-3 | TRBV20-1 | CSAPDEEYF | TGCAGTGCCCCGGACGAGGAGTATTTT
- | many | TRBJ1-1 | TRBV18 | CASSPDAGNTEAFF | TGTGCCAGCTCACCCGATGCAGGGAACACTGAAGCTTTCTTT
TRBD2 | few | TRBJ2-3 | TRBV7-2 | CASSLVGTSGRLEGPDTQYF | TGTGCCAGCAGCTTAGTCGGGACTAGCGGGAGGCTCGAGGGCCCAGATACGCAGTATTTT
- | many | TRBJ2-7 | TRBV28 | CASTKGPLSSYEQYF | TGTGCCAGCACCAAGGGCCCCCTAAGCTCCTACGAGCAGTACTTC
TRBD2 | many | TRBJ2-1 | TRBV20-1 | CSARDALAGSYNEQFF | TGCAGTGCTAGAGATGCCCTAGCGGGGTCCTACAATGAGCAGTTCTTC
- | few | TRBJ2-1 | TRBV28 | CASSLTQLPNEQFF | TGTGCCAGCAGTTTGACTCAACTACCCAATGAGCAGTTCTTC
- | - | TRBJ2-5 | TRBV28 | CASSPPAGTQYF | TGTGCCAGCAGTCCCCCGGCCGGGACCCAGTACTTC
- | many | TRBJ2-3 | TRBV7-8 | CASSFDHTDTQYF | TGTGCCAGCAGCTTCGACCACACAGATACGCAGTATTTT
- | - | TRBJ2-1 | TRBV29-1 | CRAGTYYNEQFF | TGCAGGGCGGGGACTTACTACAATGAGCAGTTCTTC
- | - | TRBJ2-2 | TRBV5-5 | CASSTGHHTGELFF | TGTGCCAGCAGCACGGGACATCACACCGGGGAGCTGTTTTTT
TRBD2 | few | TRBJ2-3 | TRBV7-2 | CASSLGTSGLPSTDTQYF | TGTGCCAGCAGCCTGGGTACTAGCGGTTTGCCTAGCACAGATACGCAGTATTTT
- | few | TRBJ1-1 | TRBV29-1 | CSVAKMEGFFGIF | TGCAGCGTGGCCAAGATGGAGGGGTTTTTTGGGATCTTT
- | many | TRBJ2-3 | TRBV18 | CASSPPDETDTQYF | TGTGCCAGCTCACCCCCCGACGAAACAGATACGCAGTATTTT
- | - | TRBJ2-3 | TRBV6-5 | CASHTPGTDTQYF | TGTGCCAGCCATACTCCAGGGACAGATACGCAGTATTTT
- | many | TRBJ1-2 | TRBV5-1 | CASSGGEGAGYGYTF | TGCGCCAGCAGTGGAGGGGAAGGGGCAGGGTATGGCTACACCTTC
- | - | TRBJ1-4 | TRBV29-1 | CSVRGRRGNNEKLFF | TGCAGCGTTCGCGGCCGCAGGGGAAATAATGAAAAACTGTTTTTT
- | many | TRBJ1-5 | TRBV6-2/TRBV6-3 | CASSYIRNQPQHF | TGTGCCAGCAGTTACATCAGGAATCAGCCCCAGCATTTT
TRBD1 | few | TRBJ1-2 | TRBV5-6 | CASSLPGQGASSGGYTF | TGTGCCAGCAGCTTGCCGGGACAGGGGGCTTCATCGGGCGGCTACACCTTC
TRBD2 | few | TRBJ2-7 | TRBV7-2 | CASSLGGGENSYF | TGTGCCAGCAGCTTAGGCGGGGGTGAGAATTCGTACTTC
- | - | TRBJ2-6 | TRBV7-6 | CASSSQTGHSGANVLTF | TGTGCCAGCAGCTCGCAGACAGGCCACTCTGGGGCCAACGTCCTGACTTTC
- | many | TRBJ1-1 | TRBV20-1 | CSARDLLESGPYTEAFF | TGCAGTGCTAGAGATCTACTTGAATCGGGGCCCTACACTGAAGCTTTCTTT
- | - | TRBJ1-5 | TRBV28 | CASSFRGLSNQPQHF | TGTGCCAGCAGTTTCCGAGGGTTAAGCAATCAGCCCCAGCATTTT
- | - | TRBJ2-1 | TRBV12-3/TRBV12-4 | CASRALRDEQFF | TGTGCCAGCAGGGCCCTACGCGATGAGCAGTTCTTC
- | few | TRBJ1-3 | TRBV25-1 | CASSATGSGNTIYF | TGTGCCAGCAGTGCTACAGGCTCTGGAAACACCATATATTTT
- | many | TRBJ1-6 | TRBV4-2 | CASSQETGGNSPLHF | TGTGCCAGCAGCCAAGAAACAGGTGGAAATTCACCCCTCCACTTT
- | - | TRBJ1-1 | TRBV12-3/TRBV12-4 | CASTKAWGTEAFF | TGTGCCAGCACAAAAGCCTGGGGCACTGAAGCTTTCTTT
TRBD1 | few | TRBJ2-3 | TRBV28 | CASSPQGEGTDTQYF | TGTGCCAGCAGTCCCCAGGGGGAAGGCACAGATACGCAGTATTTT
- | many | TRBJ1-5 | TRBV6-5 | CASSYDSNQPQHF | TGTGCCAGCAGTTACGACAGCAATCAGCCCCAGCATTTT
- | few | TRBJ1-5 | TRBV11-2 | CASSFTDNQPQHF | TGTGCCAGCAGCTTCACCGATAATCAGCCCCAGCATTTT
- | - | TRBJ2-7 | TRBV11-2 | CASSFSRGPYEQYF | TGTGCCAGCAGCTTTAGTCGGGGGCCGTACGAGCAGTACTTC
- | - | TRBJ2-3 | TRBV12-3/TRBV12-4 | CASSIDGAADTQYF | TGTGCCAGCAGTATCGATGGGGCCGCAGATACGCAGTATTTT
TRBD1 | few | TRBJ2-2 | TRBV28 | CASSYPGQGQVTGELFF | TGTGCCAGCAGTTACCCTGGACAGGGGCAGGTCACCGGGGAGCTGTTTTTT
- | many | TRBJ2-2 | TRBV7-3 | CASSLGPGARAGELFF | TGTGCCAGCAGCTTAGGGCCGGGGGCCAGAGCCGGGGAGCTGTTTTTT
- | many | TRBJ2-5 | TRBV11-2 | CASSPRKRTNQETQYF | TGTGCCAGCAGCCCGCGGAAAAGGACAAACCAAGAGACCCAGTACTTC
- | - | TRBJ2-3 | TRBV4-3 | CASSQEVASDTQYF | TGCGCCAGCAGCCAAGAAGTAGCATCAGATACGCAGTATTTT
- | once | TRBJ1-6 | TRBV11-2 | CASSGQSYNSPLHF | TGTGCCAGCAGCGGACAGTCTTATAATTCACCCCTCCACTTT
TRBD2 | many | TRBJ2-1 | TRBV20-1 | CSARDSRLAYNEQFF | TGCAGTGCTAGAGATTCTCGACTAGCGTACAATGAGCAGTTCTTC
- | - | TRBJ2-6 | TRBV6-2/TRBV6-3 | CASSSVGTGANVLTF | TGTGCCAGCAGCTCTGTCGGTACTGGGGCCAACGTCCTGACTTTC
- | - | TRBJ1-1 | TRBV7-9 | CASTLGAATEAFF | TGTGCCAGCACCTTGGGGGCGGCCACTGAAGCTTTCTTT
- | many | TRBJ1-2 | TRBV6-6 | CASSRSTGHGYTF | TGTGCCAGCAGTCGATCGACAGGTCATGGCTACACCTTC
- | - | TRBJ1-5 | TRBV7-2 | CASSLAWSVNQPQHF | TGTGCCAGCAGCTTAGCCTGGAGCGTCAATCAGCCCCAGCATTTT
- | few | TRBJ1-1 | TRBV20-1 | CSARDQVGKAEAFF | TGCAGTGCTAGAGACCAGGTGGGGAAGGCTGAAGCTTTCTTT
- | - | TRBJ2-1 | TRBV4-3 | CASSQIRWDEQFF | TGCGCCAGCAGCCAAATAAGATGGGATGAGCAGTTCTTC
- | few | TRBJ1-5 | TRBV12-3/TRBV12-4 | CASSQTGFNQPQHF | TGTGCCAGCAGCCAGACAGGATTTAATCAGCCCCAGCATTTT
TRBD2 | many | TRBJ2-5 | TRBV11-2 | CASSLRLAGETQYF | TGTGCCAGCAGCTTAAGACTAGCTGGGGAGACCCAGTACTTC
- | - | TRBJ2-1 | TRBV5-5 | CASSFILNEQLF | TGTGCCAGCAGCTTCATACTAAATGAGCAGCTCTTC
- | many | TRBJ2-4 | TRBV7-8 | CASSLEGVVKNIQYF | TGTGCCAGCAGCTTAGAAGGGGTAGTCAAAAACATTCAGTACTTC
TRBD2 | - | TRBJ2-1 | TRBV18 | CASSPPGLAGVEQFF | TGTGCCAGCTCACCCCCGGGACTAGCGGGAGTGGAGCAGTTCTTC
TRBD1 | - | TRBJ1-4 | TRBV6-6 | CASSYKRGQGDLVTNEKLFF | TGTGCCAGCAGTTACAAAAGGGGACAGGGGGATCTTGTAACTAATGAAAAACTGTTTTTT
TRBD2 | few | TRBJ2-3 | TRBV7-6 | CASSLLAGGLSGPDTQYF | TGTGCCAGCAGCCTACTAGCGGGGGGGCTTTCGGGGCCAGATACGCAGTATTTT
- | - | TRBJ1-2 | TRBV30 | CAWSGTRGYGYTF | TGTGCCTGGAGTGGCACTAGAGGCTATGGCTACACCTTC
- | - | TRBJ2-1 | TRBV5-6 | CASSKNHLLDEQFF | TGTGCCAGCAGCAAAAACCACTTGCTGGATGAGCAGTTCTTC
TRBD2 | many | TRBJ2-3 | TRBV28 | CASRALAGGEDTQYF | TGTGCCAGCAGGGCACTAGCGGGGGGGGAGGATACGCAGTATTTT
- | few | TRBJ2-2 | TRBV9 | CASSVKHNGELFF | TGTGCCAGCAGCGTAAAACATAACGGGGAGCTGTTTTTT